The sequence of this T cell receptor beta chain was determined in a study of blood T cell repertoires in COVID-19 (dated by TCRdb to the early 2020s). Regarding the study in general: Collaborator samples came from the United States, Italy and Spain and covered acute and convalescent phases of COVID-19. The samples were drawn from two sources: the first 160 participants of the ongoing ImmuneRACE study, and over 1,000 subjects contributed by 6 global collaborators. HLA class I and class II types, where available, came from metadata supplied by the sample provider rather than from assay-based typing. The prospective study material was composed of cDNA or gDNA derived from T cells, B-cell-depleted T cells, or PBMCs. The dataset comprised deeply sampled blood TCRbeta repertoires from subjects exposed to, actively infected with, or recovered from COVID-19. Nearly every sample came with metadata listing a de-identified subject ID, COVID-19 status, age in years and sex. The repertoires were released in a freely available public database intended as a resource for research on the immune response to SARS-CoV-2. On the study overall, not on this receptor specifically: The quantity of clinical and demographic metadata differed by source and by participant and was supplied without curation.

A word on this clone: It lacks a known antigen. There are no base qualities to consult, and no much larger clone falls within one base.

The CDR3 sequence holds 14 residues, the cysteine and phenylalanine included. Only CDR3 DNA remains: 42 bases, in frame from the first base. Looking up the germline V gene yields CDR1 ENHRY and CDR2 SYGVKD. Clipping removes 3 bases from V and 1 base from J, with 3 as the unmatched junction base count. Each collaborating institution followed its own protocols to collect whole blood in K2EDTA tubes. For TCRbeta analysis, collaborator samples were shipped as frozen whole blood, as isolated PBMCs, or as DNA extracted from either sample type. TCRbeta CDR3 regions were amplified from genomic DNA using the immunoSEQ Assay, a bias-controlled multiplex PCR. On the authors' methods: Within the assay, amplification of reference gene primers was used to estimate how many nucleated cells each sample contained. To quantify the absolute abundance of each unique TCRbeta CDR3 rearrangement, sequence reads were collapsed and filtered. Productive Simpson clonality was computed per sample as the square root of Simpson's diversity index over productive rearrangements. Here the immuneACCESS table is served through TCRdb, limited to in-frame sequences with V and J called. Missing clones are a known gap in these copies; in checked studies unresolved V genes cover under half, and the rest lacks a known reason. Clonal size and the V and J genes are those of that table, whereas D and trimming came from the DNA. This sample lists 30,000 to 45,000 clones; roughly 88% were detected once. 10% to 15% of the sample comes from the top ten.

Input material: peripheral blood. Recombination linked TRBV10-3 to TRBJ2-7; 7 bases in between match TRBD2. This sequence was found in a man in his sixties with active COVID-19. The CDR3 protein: CAISEQRDSYEQYF. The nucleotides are TGTGCCATCAGTGAACAGCGGGATTCCTACGAGCAGTACTTC.